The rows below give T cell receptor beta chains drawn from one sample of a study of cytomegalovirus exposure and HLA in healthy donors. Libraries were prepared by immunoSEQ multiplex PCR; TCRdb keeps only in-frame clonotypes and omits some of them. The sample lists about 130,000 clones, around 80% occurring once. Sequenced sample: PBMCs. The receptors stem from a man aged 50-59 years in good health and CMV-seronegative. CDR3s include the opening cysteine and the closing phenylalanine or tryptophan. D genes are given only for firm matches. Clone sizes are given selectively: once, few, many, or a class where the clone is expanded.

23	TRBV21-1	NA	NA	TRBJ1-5	TGTGCCAGCAGCAAAGGGCATCCAGCCGGGAGAAACAAAGTAGGCCCTAGCAATCAGCCCCAGCATTTT	CASSKGHPAGRNKVGPSNQPQHF
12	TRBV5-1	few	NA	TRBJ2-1	TGCGCCAGCAGCTTCGACAGGCATGAGCAGTTCTTC	CASSFDRHEQFF
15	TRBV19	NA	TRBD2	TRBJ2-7	TGTGCCAGTAGCTCCCGGACTAGCGGTTATTACGAGCAGTACTTC	CASSSRTSGYYEQYF
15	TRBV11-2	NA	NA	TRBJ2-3	TGTGCCAGCAGATTAAGCGGTCAAAGCACAGATACGCAGTATTTT	CASRLSGQSTDTQYF
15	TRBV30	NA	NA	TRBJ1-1	TGTGCCTGGAGTGTACGCCGGGGTGGGAACACTGAAGCTTTCTTT	CAWSVRRGGNTEAFF
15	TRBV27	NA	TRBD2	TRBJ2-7	TGTGCCAGCAGTCCCCGGACTAGCGTTGCCTACGAGCAGTACTTC	CASSPRTSVAYEQYF
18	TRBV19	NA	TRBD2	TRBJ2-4	TGTGCCAGTAGTCCAAGGACTAGCGGGGTGTTAGCCAAAAACATTCAGTACTTC	CASSPRTSGVLAKNIQYF
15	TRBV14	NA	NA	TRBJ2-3	TGTGCCAGCAGCCAAGCCTCCGCGAGCACAGATACGCAGTATTTT	CASSQASASTDTQYF
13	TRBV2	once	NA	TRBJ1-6	TGTGCCAGCAGTCTTAGGGGTAATTCCCCCCTCCACTTT	CASSLRGNSPLHF
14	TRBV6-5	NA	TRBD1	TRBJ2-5	TGTGCCAGCACAGGAACAGGGGCTCTTGGGGCCCAGTACTTC	CASTGTGALGAQYF
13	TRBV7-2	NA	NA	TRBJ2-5	TGTGCCAGCAGCTTAGGGACAAAAGAGACCCAGTACTTC	CASSLGTKETQYF
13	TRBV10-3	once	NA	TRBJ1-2	TGTGCCATCAGTGAGCCACACCGCTATGGCTACACCTTC	CAISEPHRYGYTF
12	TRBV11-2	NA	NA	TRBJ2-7	TGTGCCAGCAGCTTTCCGGGCTACGAGCAGTACTTC	CASSFPGYEQYF
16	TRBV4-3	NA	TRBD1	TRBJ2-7	TGCGCCAGCAGCCAACAGAGGGGGCAGTTTCTGGACGAGCAGTACTTC	CASSQQRGQFLDEQYF
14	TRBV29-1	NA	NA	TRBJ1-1	TGCAGCGTTCGAGGAGAGTGGGTGAACACTGAAGCTTTCTTT	CSVRGEWVNTEAFF
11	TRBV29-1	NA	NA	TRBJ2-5	TGCAGCGTTGCATTCGGAGAGACCCAGTACTTC	CSVAFGETQYF
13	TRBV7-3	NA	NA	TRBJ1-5	TGTGCCAGCAGCTTTCAGGTGAATCAGCCCCAGCATTTT	CASSFQVNQPQHF
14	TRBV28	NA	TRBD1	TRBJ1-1	TGTGCCAGCATAGATACCGGGACAGTTAATGAAGCTTTCTTT	CASIDTGTVNEAFF
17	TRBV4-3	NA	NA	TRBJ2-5	TGCGCCAGCAGCCAAGACGGGGGTCGGGGGTCCCAAGAGACCCAGTACTTC	CASSQDGGRGSQETQYF
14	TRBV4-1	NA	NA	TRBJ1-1	TGCGCCAGCAGCCGGGCGGGAGGGGCTCCTGAAGCTTTCTTT	CASSRAGGAPEAFF
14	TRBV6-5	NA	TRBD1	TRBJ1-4	TGTGCCAGCAGTTCCCGACAGGGGTATGAAAAACTGTTTTTT	CASSSRQGYEKLFF
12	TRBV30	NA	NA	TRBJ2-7	TGTGCCTGGAGTGCCGACTCCTACGAGCAGTACTTC	CAWSADSYEQYF
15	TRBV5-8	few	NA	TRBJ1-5	TGTGCCAGCGGATTGCTGCCGGGGAGAAATCAGCCCCAGCATTTT	CASGLLPGRNQPQHF
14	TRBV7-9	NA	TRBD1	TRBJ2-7	TGTGCCAGCAGCTTGGGGACAGGGGGACACGAGCAGTACTTC	CASSLGTGGHEQYF
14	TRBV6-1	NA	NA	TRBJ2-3	TGTGCCAGCACCCCCCTTGAGGGCACAGATACGCAGTATTTT	CASTPLEGTDTQYF
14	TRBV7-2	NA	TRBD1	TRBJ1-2	TGTGCCAGCAGCTTCGGACAGGGCGAATATGGCTACACCTTC	CASSFGQGEYGYTF
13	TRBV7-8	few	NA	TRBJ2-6	TGTGCCAGCAGCTTTCGTGGGGCCAACGTCCTGACTTTC	CASSFRGANVLTF
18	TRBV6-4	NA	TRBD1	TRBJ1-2	TGTGCCAGCAGTGACTCGGCGGGACAGGGGGCGTTTTGGTATGGCTACACCTTC	CASSDSAGQGAFWYGYTF
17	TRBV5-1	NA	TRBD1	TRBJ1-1	TGCGCCAGCAGCCATACGGGGGACAGGCACTTGATCACTGAAGCTTTCTTT	CASSHTGDRHLITEAFF
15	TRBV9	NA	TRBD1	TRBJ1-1	TGTGCCAGCAGCGTGGGGGACAGTGTGAACACTGAAGCTTTCTTT	CASSVGDSVNTEAFF
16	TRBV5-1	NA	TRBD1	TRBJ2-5	TGCGCCAGCAGTTTTGCGCCCGGGACAGGTGAAGAGACCCAGTACTTC	CASSFAPGTGEETQYF
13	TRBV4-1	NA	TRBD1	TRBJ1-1	TGCGCCAGCAGCCCACAGGGGCACCCTGAAGCTTTCTTT	CASSPQGHPEAFF
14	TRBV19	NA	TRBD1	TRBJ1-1	TGTGCCAGTAGTCCGGGACAGGGAAACACTGAAGCTTTCTTT	CASSPGQGNTEAFF
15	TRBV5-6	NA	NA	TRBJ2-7	TGTGCCAGCAGCGTACACAGGGTAGGGCTCGGCGAGCAGTACTTC	CASSVHRVGLGEQYF
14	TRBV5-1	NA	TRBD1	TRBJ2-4	TGCGCCAGCAGCTTAGGGACAGGGAGGGAACCCCAGTACTTC	CASSLGTGREPQYF
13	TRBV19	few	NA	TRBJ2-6	TGTGCCAGTAGTACTCCAGGGTTAAACGTCCTGACTTTC	CASSTPGLNVLTF
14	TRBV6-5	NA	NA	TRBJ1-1	TGTGCCAGCAGTTACTCGGGGGGGAACACTGAAGCTTTCTTT	CASSYSGGNTEAFF
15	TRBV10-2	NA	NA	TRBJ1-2	TGCGCCAGCAGTGAGTCAACAGGGTGGGCCTATGGCTACACCTTC	CASSESTGWAYGYTF
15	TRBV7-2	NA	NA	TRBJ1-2	TGTGCCAGCAGCTTAGATGTCAGTGTAATCTATGGCTACACCTTC	CASSLDVSVIYGYTF
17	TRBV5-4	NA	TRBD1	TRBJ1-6	TGTGCCAGCAGAGCTGCCACAGGGGATTTTCCTAATTCACCCCTCCACTTT	CASRAATGDFPNSPLHF
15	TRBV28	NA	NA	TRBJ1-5	TGTGCCAGCAGTTTATCCGGAGATAGCAATCAGCCCCAGCATTTT	CASSLSGDSNQPQHF
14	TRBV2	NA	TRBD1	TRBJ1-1	TGTGCCAGCAGGGACAGGGCCGGAGACACTGAAGCTTTCTTT	CASRDRAGDTEAFF